A single sample gave rise to the 8 T cell receptor beta chains below, sequenced in a study of blood T cell repertoires in COVID-19. The data were produced by immunoSEQ multiplex PCR, yet TCRdb's version contains in-frame clones alone and is incomplete. In the table there are 30,000 or so clones, 80% to 90% of which are singletons. Sequenced: peripheral blood. These receptors all come from a woman between 35 and 50 years old with active or convalescent COVID-19.

The chain carries TRBV27 and TRBJ1-5; D is unresolved. Looked up from germline, CDR1 is MNHEY and CDR2 is SMNVEV (reference sequence). V was pared by 2 bases and J by 3 bases, with 8 bases between. CDR3 size: 14 residues. In DNA form, the CDR3 reads TGTGCCAGCAGTTTAGGGCAGAACAATCAGCCCCAGCATTTT. Its translation is CASSLGQNNQPQHF.

The chain couples TRBV7-6 to TRBJ1-1; TRBD1 might be the D (5 bases). V lost 1 base and J lost 7, with 10 bases in between. CDR1 is SGHVS, CDR2 FNYEAQ, per germline. The CDR3 contains 13 residues. CDR3 sequence reads: CASSLVGAGEAFF. CDR3 nucleotide sequence: TGTGCCAGCAGCTTAGTTGGGGCTGGTGAAGCTTTCTTT.

The genes are TRBV3-1 (or the pseudogene TRBV3-2) and TRBJ1-3, with TRBD1 matching 9 bases. CDR1 and CDR2 from the germline V gene are LGHDT and YNNKEL (reference sequence). This CDR3 has 16 amino acids. Losses at the gene ends were 1 base for V and 9 bases for J; bases not matched to a gene: 10. CDR3 loop: CASSQGYRDRVSTIYF. CDR3 sequence (DNA): TGTGCCAGCAGCCAAGGGTACCGGGACAGGGTCAGCACCATATATTTT.

This clone came up a few times. V usage is TRBV9 and J usage is TRBJ2-3; TRBD2 matches at 10 bases. Germline V CDR1 and CDR2: SGDLS, YYNGEE. This CDR3 has 17 residues. The trim removed 4 bases at V and 0 bases at J, leaving 8 bases unmatched. DNA for the CDR3: TGTGCCAGCAGCTTCCTAGCGGGAGCCCCTAGCACAGATACGCAGTATTTT. Amino acids: CASSFLAGAPSTDTQYF. The whole variable domain, remainder taken from reference TRBV9 and TRBJ2-3, is DSGVTQTPKHLITATGQRVTLRCSPRSGDLSVYWYQQSLDQGLQFLIQYYNGEERAKGNILERFSAQQFPDLHSELNLSSLELGDSALYFCASSFLAGAPSTDTQYFGPGTRLTVL.

This chain joins TRBV5-1 and TRBJ2-7, with D perhaps matching TRBD2 (5 bases). Deletions cut 1 base from V and 2 bases from J, with 7 bases between. Germline CDR1 reads SGHRS; CDR2 reads YFSETQ. CDR3 length: 13 amino acids. The CDR3 nucleotides are TGCGCCAGCAGCTTGAGCGGCACCTACGAGCAGTACTTC. This encodes CASSLSGTYEQYF. Full variable domain (outside the CDR3, taken from reference TRBV5-1 and TRBJ2-7): KAGVTQTPRYLIKTRGQQVTLSCSPISGHRSVSWYQQTPGQGLQFLFEYFSETQRNKGNFPGRFSGRQFSNSRSEMNVSTLELGDSALYLCASSLSGTYEQYFGPGTRLTVT.

V usage is TRBV7-3 and J usage is TRBJ2-3, with 9 bases identical to TRBD2. Germline CDR1 SGHTA, CDR2 FQGTGA. J was trimmed by 0 bases and V by 5 bases; bases with no gene match: 18. The CDR3 has 20 residues. CDR3 nucleotides: TGTGCCAGCAGCCTAAGAGGTAGCGGGAGTCACACGGCTAGCACAGATACGCAGTATTTT. Residues: CASSLRGSGSHTASTDTQYF.

This clone has only one observation. The J gene is TRBJ1-6, the V gene TRBV6-1; D not resolved. V lost 0 bases and J lost 0, with 9 bases in between. The germline V gene has CDR1 MNHNS and CDR2 SASEGT. CDR3 length equals 17 residues. DNA for the CDR3: TGTGCCAGCAGTGAAGCGGTTGCGAGCTCCTATAATTCACCCCTCCACTTT. This gives the protein CASSEAVASSYNSPLHF.

This clone has just a few counts. The chain links TRBV9 to TRBJ1-1; 8 positions agree with TRBD1. This CDR3 region has 15 residues. In germline, CDR1 is SGDLS, CDR2 YYNGEE. Trimming removed 0 bases from V and 5 bases from J; junction bases left unmatched: 6. The CDR3 sequence: CASSVGSTGETEAFF. CDR3 DNA sequence: TGTGCCAGCAGCGTAGGATCGACAGGGGAGACTGAAGCTTTCTTT.